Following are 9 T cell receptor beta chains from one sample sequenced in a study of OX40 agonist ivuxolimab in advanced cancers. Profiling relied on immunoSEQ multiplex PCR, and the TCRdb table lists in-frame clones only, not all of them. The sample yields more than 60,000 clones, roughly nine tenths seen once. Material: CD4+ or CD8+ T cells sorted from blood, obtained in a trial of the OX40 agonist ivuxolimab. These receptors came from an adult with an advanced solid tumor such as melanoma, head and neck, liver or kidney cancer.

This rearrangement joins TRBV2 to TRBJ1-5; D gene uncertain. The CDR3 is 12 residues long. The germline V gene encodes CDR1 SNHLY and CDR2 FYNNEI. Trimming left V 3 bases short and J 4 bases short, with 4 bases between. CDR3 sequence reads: CASSEGNQPQHF. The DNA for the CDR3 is TGTGCCAGCAGTGAGGGAAATCAGCCCCAGCATTTT.

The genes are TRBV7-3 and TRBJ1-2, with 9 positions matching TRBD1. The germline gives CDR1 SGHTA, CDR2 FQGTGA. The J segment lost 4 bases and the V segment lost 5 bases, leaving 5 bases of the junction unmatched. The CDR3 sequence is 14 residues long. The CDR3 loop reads CASSEQGAGYGYTF. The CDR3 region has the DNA TGTGCCAGCAGCGAACAGGGGGCCGGCTATGGCTACACCTTC.

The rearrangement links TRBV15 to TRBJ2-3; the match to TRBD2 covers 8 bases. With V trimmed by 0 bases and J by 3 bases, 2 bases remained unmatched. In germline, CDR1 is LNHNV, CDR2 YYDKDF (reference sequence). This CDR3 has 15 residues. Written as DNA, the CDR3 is TGTGCCACCAGCAGAGATGGCGGGAGGACAGATACGCAGTATTTT. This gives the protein CATSRDGGRTDTQYF.

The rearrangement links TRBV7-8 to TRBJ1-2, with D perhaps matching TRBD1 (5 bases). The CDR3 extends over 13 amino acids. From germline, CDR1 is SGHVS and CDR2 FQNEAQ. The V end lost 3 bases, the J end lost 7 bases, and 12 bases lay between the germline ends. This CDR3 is CASSFGQGFGYTF. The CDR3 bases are TGTGCCAGCAGCTTCGGTCAGGGTTTTGGCTACACCTTC. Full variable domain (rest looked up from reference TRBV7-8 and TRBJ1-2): GAGVSQSPRYKVAKRGQDVALRCDPISGHVSLFWYQQALGQGPEFLTYFQNEAQLDKSGLPSDRFFAERPEGSVSTLKIQRTQQEDSAVYLCASSFGQGFGYTFGSGTRLTVV.

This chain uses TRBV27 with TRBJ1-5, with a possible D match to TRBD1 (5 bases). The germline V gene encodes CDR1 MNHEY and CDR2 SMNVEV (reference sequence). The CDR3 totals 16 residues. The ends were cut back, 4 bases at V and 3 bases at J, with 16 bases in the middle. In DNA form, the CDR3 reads TGTGCCAGCAGTTCTCCTCGGCGGGGCCACAATCAGCCCCAGCATTTT. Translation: CASSSPRRGHNQPQHF.

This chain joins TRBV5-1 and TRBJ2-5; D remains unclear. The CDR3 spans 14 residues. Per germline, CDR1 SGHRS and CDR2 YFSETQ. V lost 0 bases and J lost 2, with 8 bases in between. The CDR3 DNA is TGCGCCAGCAGCTTGGCCGCGCCACAAGAGACCCAGTACTTC. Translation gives CASSLAAPQETQYF.

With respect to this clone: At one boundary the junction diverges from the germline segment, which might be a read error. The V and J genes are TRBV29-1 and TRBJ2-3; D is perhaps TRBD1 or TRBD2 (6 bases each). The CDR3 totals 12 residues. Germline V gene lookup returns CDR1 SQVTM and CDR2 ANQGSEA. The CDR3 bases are TGCAGCGTTGACGGGGGCACGGATACGCAGTATTTT. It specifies CSVDGGTDTQYF.

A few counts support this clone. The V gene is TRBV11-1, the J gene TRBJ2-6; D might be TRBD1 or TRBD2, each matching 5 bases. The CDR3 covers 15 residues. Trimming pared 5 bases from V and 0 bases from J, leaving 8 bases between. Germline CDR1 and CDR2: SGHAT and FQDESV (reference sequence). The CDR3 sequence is CASSGGVSGANVLTF. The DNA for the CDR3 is TGTGCCAGCAGCGGGGGAGTCTCTGGGGCCAACGTCCTGACTTTC.

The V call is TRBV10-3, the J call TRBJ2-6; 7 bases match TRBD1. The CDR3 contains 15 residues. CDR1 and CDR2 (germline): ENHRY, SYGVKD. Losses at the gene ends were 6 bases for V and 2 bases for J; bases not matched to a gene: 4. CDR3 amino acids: CAISAGTAGANVLTF. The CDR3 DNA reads TGTGCCATCAGCGCCGGGACAGCTGGGGCCAACGTCCTGACTTTC.